Below, 15 T cell receptor beta chains from the same sample are listed, as sequenced in a study of type 1 and type 2 diabetes patients. Genomic DNA was the PCR template. The TCR beta CDR3 region was amplified using 30 forward and 13 reverse primers. TCRdb analysed the multiplex PCR reads with MiXCR anew, one entry per CDR3 protein. The table shows some 250,000 distinct CDR3 sequences, with roughly 44% occurring only once. The source material was peripheral blood mononuclear cells (PBMCs). The receptors derive from a young man with type 2 diabetes.

This clonotype showed up many times. V is TRBV2 and J is TRBJ2-3; D gene ambiguous. Trimming stripped 7 bases from V and 10 bases from J, with 9 bases between. This CDR3 region has 10 residues. Germline V gives CDR1 SNHLY, CDR2 FYNNEI. Here the CDR3 reads CASKGIAQYF. CDR3 nucleotides: TGTGCCAGCAAAGGGATCGCGCAGTATTTT.

This clonotype showed up just a few times. This sequence joins TRBV10-3 and TRBJ2-7, with 7 bases fitting TRBD2. The CDR3 spans 14 residues. The junction had 5 bases not matched to a gene; V was cut back by 6 bases and J by 0 bases. Per germline, CDR1 ENHRY and CDR2 SYGVKD. The CDR3, as DNA: TGTGCCATCAGCAGGGACTACCTCTCCTACGAGCAGTACTTC. It yields the protein CAISRDYLSYEQYF.

This clonotype has a handful of counts. Sequence at one end of the junction differs from germline and may be a read error. V is TRBV6-1 and J is TRBJ1-1; 8 nucleotides agree with TRBD1. Germline V gene sequence: CDR1 MNHNS, CDR2 SASEGT. The CDR3 consists of 15 residues. CDR3 in amino acids: CASSQGTGPSTEAFF. The CDR3 DNA sequence: TGCGCCAGCAGCCAAGGGACAGGACCCAGCACTGAGGCTTTCTTT.

The genes are TRBV4-1 and TRBJ2-1; 13 nucleotides align to TRBD2. Germline-derived CDR1 and CDR2 are MGHRA and YSYEKL. This CDR3 has 19 amino acids. With V trimmed by 2 bases and J by 1 base, 8 bases remained unmatched. CDR3 coding DNA: TGCGCCAGCAGCCAACCTACTAGCGGGAGGGCCGTTTCCTACAATGAGCAGTTCTTC. Its translation: CASSQPTSGRAVSYNEQFF.

The V and J genes are TRBV4-1 and TRBJ2-7, with 11 positions matching TRBD2. With 1 base clipped from V and 4 bases from J, the junction kept 9 bases outside the gene matches. CDR3 size: 17 residues. The germline V gene encodes CDR1 MGHRA and CDR2 YSYEKL. Written as DNA, the CDR3 is TGCGCCAGCAGCCAAGTGGAGACTAGCGGGACGGGGTACGAGCAGTACTTC. Residues: CASSQVETSGTGYEQYF.

This clonotype was found a few times. The V gene is TRBV7-2, the J gene TRBJ2-7, with 8 bases fitting TRBD2. V was pared by 3 bases and J by 1 base, with 20 bases of the junction left unmatched. The CDR3 has 20 amino acids. Germline V gene data show CDR1 as SGHTA and CDR2 as FQGNSA. CDR3 amino acids: CASSFTSGSYTDAVSYEQYF. DNA of the CDR3: TGTGCCAGCAGCTTTACAAGCGGGAGCTACACCGACGCTGTTTCCTACGAGCAGTACTTC.

Only one count was recorded for this clonotype. The chain uses TRBV6-1 and TRBJ1-1; no definite D call. CDR1 and CDR2 (germline): MNHNS, SASEGT. Trimming stripped 5 bases from V and 0 bases from J, with 13 bases between. This CDR3 has 15 amino acids. The CDR3 region is CASSPSRGMNTEAFF. The CDR3 coding sequence is TGTGCCAGCAGTCCGTCCCGAGGCATGAACACTGAAGCTTTCTTT.

A note on this clonotype: Sequence at one end of the junction differs from germline and may be a read error. This chain connects TRBV7-2 to TRBJ2-1; tentative D call: TRBD1 (6 bases). Germline lookup yields CDR1 SGHTA and CDR2 FQGNSA. The CDR3 runs to 12 residues. The CDR3 loop is CASSLGDNKQFF. The CDR3 DNA is TGTGCCAGCAGCTTAGGGGACAATAAGCAGTTCTTC.

On this clonotype: This may be a read error: a much more frequent sequence differs by one nucleotide. This chain connects TRBV20-1 to TRBJ2-7, with D unresolved. Per the germline V gene, CDR1 is DFQATT and CDR2 is SNEGSKA (reference sequence). This CDR3 contains 10 residues. With 6 bases removed from V and 2 bases from J, the gap between germline ends came to 5 bases. The DNA for the CDR3 is TGCAGTGCCCGTGCCTACGAGCAGTACTTC. It encodes CSARAYEQYF.

The gene calls are TRBV6-5 and TRBJ1-4; D remains unclear. CDR3 length equals 11 residues. Germline CDR1 MNHEY, CDR2 SVGAGI. V was shortened by 6 bases and J by 8 bases, with 7 bases between the two germline ends. The CDR3 DNA follows: TGTGCCAGCAGCAACGACGAAAAACTGTTTTTT. Its protein product is CASSNDEKLFF.

A note on this clonotype: One junction end does not reproduce the germline sequence, and a read error may be involved. The V call is TRBV7-3, the J call TRBJ2-6; D unresolved. Per germline, CDR1 SGHTA and CDR2 FQGTGA. The CDR3 runs to 17 residues. DNA for the CDR3: TGTGCCAGCAGCTTAGACCGGCGCCGCTCTGGAGCCAACGTCCTGACTTTC. Encoded protein: CASSLDRRRSGANVLTF.

This clonotype came up many times. This chain uses TRBV2 with TRBJ2-7, with D maybe TRBD2 (5 bases). The CDR3 is made up of 14 amino acids. Germline CDR1 reads SNHLY; CDR2 reads FYNNEI. With 2 bases removed from V and 5 bases from J, the gap between germline ends came to 13 bases. The CDR3 DNA reads TGTGCCAGCAGTGAAACCGCTATGGAGGACGAGCAGTACTTC. It codes for CASSETAMEDEQYF.

This clonotype was seen more than once but under ten times. The chain links TRBV20-1 to TRBJ1-4; perhaps TRBD1 as D (5 bases). V was shortened by 7 bases and J by 2 bases, with 11 bases between the two germline ends. This CDR3 spans 13 amino acids. Looked up from germline, CDR1 is DFQATT and CDR2 is SNEGSKA (reference sequence). This CDR3 reads CSVAGRTNEKLFF. CDR3 sequence (DNA): TGCAGTGTCGCGGGACGGACTAATGAAAAACTGTTTTTT.

This sequence joins TRBV20-1 and TRBJ2-2; D not resolved. CDR1 is DFQATT and CDR2 is SNEGSKA in the germline V gene (reference sequence). The CDR3 length is 12 residues. Between the trimmed V and J ends, which lost 6 bases and 7 bases, there was a span of 12 bases. The CDR3 region is CSAPNTGGELFF. The DNA of the CDR3 is TGCAGTGCACCAAATACCGGCGGGGAGCTGTTTTTT.

A note on this clonotype: The junction departs from the called germline gene at one end, perhaps through a read error. The chain couples TRBV10-3 to TRBJ1-1, with D unclear. This CDR3 is 14 amino acids long. Germline CDR1 reads ENHRY; CDR2 reads SYGVKD. CDR3 sequence: CASSFLLGYTEAFF. CDR3 sequence (DNA): TGTGCCAGCAGTTTCTTATTGGGCTACACTGAAGCTTTCTTT.